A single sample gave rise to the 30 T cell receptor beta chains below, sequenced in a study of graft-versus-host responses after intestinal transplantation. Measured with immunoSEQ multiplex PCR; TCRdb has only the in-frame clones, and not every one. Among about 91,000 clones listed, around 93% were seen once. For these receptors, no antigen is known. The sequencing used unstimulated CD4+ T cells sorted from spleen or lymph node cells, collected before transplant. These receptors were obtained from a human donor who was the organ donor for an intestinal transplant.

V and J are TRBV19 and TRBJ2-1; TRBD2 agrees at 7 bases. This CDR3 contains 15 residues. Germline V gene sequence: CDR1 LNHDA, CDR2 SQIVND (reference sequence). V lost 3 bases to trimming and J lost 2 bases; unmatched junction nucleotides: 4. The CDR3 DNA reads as TGTGCCAGTAGTATTTGGGGGACTACCTACAATGAGCAGTTCTTC. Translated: CASSIWGTTYNEQFF.

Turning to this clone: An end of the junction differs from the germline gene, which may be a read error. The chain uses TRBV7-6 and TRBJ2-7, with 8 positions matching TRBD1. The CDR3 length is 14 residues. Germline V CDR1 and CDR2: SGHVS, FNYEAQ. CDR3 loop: CASSPEDRVYERYF. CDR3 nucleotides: TGTGCCAGCAGCCCAGAGGACAGGGTCTACGAGCGGTACTTC.

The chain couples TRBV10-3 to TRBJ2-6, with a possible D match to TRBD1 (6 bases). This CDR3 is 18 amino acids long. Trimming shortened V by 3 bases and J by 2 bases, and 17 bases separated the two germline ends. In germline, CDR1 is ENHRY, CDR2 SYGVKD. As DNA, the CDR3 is TGTGCCATCAGTGATGTGGCCAGGGGAAACCCTGGGGCCAACGTCCTGACTTTC. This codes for CAISDVARGNPGANVLTF.

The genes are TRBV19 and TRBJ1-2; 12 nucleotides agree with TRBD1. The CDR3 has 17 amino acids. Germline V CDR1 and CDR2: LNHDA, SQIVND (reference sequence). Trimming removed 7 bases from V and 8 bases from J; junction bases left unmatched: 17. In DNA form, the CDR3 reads TGTGCCAGTACCAATATAGGGTCCGGGACAGGGGGCGCCGGCTACACCTTC. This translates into CASTNIGSGTGGAGYTF.

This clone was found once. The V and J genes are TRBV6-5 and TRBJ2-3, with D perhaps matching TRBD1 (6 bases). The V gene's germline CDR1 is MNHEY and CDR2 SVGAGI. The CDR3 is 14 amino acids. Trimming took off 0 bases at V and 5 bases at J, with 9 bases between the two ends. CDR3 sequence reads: CASSYSGAQDTQYF. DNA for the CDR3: TGTGCCAGCAGTTACTCGGGGGCGCAAGATACGCAGTATTTT.

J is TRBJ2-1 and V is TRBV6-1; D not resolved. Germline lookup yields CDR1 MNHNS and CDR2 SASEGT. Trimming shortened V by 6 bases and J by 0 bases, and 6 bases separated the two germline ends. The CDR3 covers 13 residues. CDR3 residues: CASRANSYNEQFF. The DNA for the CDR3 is TGTGCCAGCAGAGCCAACTCCTACAATGAGCAGTTCTTC.

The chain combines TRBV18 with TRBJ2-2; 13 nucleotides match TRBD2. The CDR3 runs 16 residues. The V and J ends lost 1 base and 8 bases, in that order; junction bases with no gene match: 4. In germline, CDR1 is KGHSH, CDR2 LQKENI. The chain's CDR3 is CASSPRTSGSGGELFF. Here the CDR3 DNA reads TGTGCCAGCTCACCACGGACTAGCGGGAGCGGAGGGGAGCTGTTTTTT. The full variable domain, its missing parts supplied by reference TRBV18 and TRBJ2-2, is NAGVMQNPRHLVRRRGQEARLRCSPMKGHSHVYWYRQLPEEGLKFMVYLQKENIIDESGMPKERFSAEFPKEGPSILRIQQVVRGDSAAYFCASSPRTSGSGGELFFGEGSRLTVL.

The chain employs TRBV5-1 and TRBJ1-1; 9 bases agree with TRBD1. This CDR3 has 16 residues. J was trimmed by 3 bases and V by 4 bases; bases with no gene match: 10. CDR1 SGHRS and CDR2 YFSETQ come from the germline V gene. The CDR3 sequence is CASSLHRGPSHTEAFF. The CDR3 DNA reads TGCGCCAGCAGCCTGCACAGGGGGCCCTCTCACACTGAAGCTTTCTTT.

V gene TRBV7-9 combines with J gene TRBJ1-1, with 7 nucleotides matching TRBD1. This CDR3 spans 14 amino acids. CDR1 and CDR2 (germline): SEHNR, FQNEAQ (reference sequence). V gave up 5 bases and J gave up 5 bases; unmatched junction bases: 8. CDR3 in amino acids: CASSLTGWGTEAFF. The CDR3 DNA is TGTGCCAGCAGCCTGACAGGGTGGGGTACTGAAGCTTTCTTT.

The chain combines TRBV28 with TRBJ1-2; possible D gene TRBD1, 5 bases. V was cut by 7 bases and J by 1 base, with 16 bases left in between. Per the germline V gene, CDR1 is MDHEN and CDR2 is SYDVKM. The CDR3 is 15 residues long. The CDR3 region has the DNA TGTGCCAGCATGCCACCAGGGTTCATTAACTATGGCTACACCTTC. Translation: CASMPPGFINYGYTF.

Written as DNA, the CDR3 is TGTGCCAGTACCCAACCCGACAGCTACGAGCAGTACTTC. It translates to CASTQPDSYEQYF. This chain connects TRBV19 to TRBJ2-7, with a possible D match to TRBD1 (5 bases). There are 13 residues in the CDR3. Per germline, CDR1 LNHDA and CDR2 SQIVND (reference sequence). The V end lost 7 bases, the J end lost 3 bases, and 13 bases lay between the germline ends.

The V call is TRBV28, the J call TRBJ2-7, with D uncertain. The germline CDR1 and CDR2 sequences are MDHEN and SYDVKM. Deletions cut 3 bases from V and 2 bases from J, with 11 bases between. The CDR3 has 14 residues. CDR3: CASSFPQATYEQYF. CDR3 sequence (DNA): TGTGCCAGCAGTTTCCCTCAGGCCACCTACGAGCAGTACTTC.

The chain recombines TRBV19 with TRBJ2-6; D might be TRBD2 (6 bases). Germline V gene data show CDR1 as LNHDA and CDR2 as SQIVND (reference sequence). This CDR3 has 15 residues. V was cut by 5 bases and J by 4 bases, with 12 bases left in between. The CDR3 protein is CASSPGTSGANVLTF. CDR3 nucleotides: TGTGCCAGTAGTCCTGGGACTTCGGGGGCCAACGTCCTGACTTTC.

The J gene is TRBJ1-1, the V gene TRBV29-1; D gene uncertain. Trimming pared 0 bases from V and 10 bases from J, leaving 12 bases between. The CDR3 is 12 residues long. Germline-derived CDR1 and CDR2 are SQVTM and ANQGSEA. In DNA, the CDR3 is TGCAGCGTTGAAGAATGGTCGGGAGGAGCTTTCTTT. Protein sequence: CSVEEWSGGAFF.

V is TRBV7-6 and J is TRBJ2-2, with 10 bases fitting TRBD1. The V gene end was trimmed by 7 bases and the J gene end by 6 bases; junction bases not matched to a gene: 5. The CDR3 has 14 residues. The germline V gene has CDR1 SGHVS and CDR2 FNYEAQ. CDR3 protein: CASTQGTGAGELFF. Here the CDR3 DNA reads TGTGCCAGCACCCAGGGGACAGGGGCCGGGGAGCTGTTTTTT. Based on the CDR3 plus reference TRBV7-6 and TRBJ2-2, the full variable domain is GAGVSQSPRYKVTKRGQDVALRCDPISGHVSLYWYRQALGQGPEFLTYFNYEAQQDKSGLPNDRFSAERPEGSISTLTIQRTEQRDSAMYRCASTQGTGAGELFFGEGSRLTVL.

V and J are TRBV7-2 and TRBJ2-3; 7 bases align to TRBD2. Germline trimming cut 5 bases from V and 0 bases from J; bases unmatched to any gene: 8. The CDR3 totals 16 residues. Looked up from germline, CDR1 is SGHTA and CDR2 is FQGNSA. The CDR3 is CASSPRGRGSTDTQYF. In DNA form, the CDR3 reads TGTGCCAGCAGCCCTCGAGGGCGGGGGAGCACAGATACGCAGTATTTT.

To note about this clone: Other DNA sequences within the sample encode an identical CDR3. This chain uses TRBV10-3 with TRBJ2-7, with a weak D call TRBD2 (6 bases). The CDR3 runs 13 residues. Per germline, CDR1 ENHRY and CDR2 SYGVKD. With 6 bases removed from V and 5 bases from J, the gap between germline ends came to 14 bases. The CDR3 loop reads CAISGTTSNEQYF. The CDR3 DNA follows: TGTGCCATCAGCGGCACAACTAGCAACGAGCAGTACTTC.

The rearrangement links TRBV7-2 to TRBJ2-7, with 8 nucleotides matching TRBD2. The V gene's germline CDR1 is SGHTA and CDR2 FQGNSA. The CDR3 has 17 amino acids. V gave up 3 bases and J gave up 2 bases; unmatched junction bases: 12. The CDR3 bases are TGTGCCAGCAGCTTCCCGCCCTTGACTAGCGTGACCTACGAGCAGTACTTC. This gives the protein CASSFPPLTSVTYEQYF.

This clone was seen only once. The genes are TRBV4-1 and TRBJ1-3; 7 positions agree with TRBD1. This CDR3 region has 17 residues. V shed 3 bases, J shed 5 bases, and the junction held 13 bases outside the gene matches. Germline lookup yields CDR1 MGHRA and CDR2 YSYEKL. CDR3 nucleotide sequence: TGCGCCAGCAGCCAGGGCAGGGGGGCCGATTCGCGAAACACCATATATTTT. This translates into CASSQGRGADSRNTIYF.

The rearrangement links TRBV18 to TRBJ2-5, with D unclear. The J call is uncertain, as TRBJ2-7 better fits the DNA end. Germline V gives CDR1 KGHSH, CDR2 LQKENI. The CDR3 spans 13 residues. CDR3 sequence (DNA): TGTGCCAGCTCACCCCATCCTTCCTACGAGCAGTACTTC. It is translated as CASSPHPSYEQYF.

The CDR3 DNA is TGTGCCAGCAGTGCAGGGGATGAGCAGTTCTTC. Residues: CASSAGDEQFF. This rearrangement joins TRBV6-4 to TRBJ2-1; D possibly corresponds to TRBD1 (6 bases). The V gene lost 4 bases and the J gene lost 8 bases, with 6 bases spanning the gap. The CDR3 runs to 11 residues. Looked up from germline, CDR1 is MRHNA and CDR2 is SNTAGT.

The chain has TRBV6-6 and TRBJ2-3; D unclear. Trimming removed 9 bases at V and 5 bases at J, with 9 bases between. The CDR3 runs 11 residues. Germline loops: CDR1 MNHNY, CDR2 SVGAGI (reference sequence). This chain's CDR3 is CASSPGDTQYF. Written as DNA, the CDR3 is TGTGCCAGTTCCCCCGGAGATACGCAGTATTTT.

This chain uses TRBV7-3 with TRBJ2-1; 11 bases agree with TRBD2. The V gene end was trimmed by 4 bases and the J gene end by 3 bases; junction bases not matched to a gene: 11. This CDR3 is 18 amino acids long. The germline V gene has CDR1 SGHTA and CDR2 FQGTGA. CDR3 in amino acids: CASSSSHALAGVYNEQFF. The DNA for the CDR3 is TGTGCCAGCAGCTCCTCTCATGCACTAGCGGGAGTCTACAATGAGCAGTTCTTC. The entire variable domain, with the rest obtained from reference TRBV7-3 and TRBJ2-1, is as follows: GAGVSQTPSNKVTEKGKYVELRCDPISGHTALYWYRQSLGQGPEFLIYFQGTGAADDSGLPNDRFFAVRPEGSVSTLKIQRTERGDSAVYLCASSSSHALAGVYNEQFFGPGTRLTVL.

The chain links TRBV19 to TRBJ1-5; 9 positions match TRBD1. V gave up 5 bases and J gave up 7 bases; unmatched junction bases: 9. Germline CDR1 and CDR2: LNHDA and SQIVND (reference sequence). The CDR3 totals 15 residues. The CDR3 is CASSATDRGRQPQHF. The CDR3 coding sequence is TGTGCCAGTAGTGCCACGGACAGGGGAAGGCAGCCCCAGCATTTT.

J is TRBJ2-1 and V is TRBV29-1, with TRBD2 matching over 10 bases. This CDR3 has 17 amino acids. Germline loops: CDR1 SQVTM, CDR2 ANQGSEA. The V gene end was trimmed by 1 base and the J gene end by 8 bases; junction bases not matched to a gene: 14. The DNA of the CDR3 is TGCAGCGTTGAAGGTCCCGCCAGAGCGGGAGGGATCGATGAGCAGTTCTTC. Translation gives CSVEGPARAGGIDEQFF.

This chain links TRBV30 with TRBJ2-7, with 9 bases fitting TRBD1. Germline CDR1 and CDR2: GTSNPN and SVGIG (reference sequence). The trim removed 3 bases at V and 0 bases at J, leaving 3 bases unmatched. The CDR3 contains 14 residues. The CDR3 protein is CAWRLTGGSYEQYF. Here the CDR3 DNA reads TGTGCCTGGAGATTGACAGGGGGCTCCTACGAGCAGTACTTC.

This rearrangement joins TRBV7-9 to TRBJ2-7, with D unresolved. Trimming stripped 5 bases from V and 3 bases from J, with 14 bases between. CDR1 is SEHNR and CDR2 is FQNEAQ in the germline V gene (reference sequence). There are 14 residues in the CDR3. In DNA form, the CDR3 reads TGTGCCAGCAGCGACACAACTGTGGGCTACGAGCAGTACTTC. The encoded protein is CASSDTTVGYEQYF.

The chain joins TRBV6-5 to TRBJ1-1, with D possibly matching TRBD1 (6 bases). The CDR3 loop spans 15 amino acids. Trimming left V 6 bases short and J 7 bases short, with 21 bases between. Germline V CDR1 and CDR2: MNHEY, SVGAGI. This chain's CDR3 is CASSPQGQPQFEAFF. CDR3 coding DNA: TGTGCCAGCAGCCCCCAAGGACAGCCTCAATTTGAAGCTTTCTTT.

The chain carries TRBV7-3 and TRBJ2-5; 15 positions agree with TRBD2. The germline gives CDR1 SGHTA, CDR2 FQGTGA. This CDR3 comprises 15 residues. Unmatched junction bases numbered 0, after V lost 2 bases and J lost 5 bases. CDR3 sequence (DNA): TGTGCCAGCAGCTTAGGACTAGCGGGGGGGGAGACCCAGTACTTC. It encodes CASSLGLAGGETQYF.

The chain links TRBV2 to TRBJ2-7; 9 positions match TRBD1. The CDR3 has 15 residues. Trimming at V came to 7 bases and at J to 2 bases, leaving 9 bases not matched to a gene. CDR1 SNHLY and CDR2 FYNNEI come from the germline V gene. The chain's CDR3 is CASKIDRGDTYEQYF. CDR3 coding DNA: TGTGCCAGCAAAATAGACAGGGGGGATACCTACGAGCAGTACTTC.